This TCR beta chain was profiled in a study of regulatory T cells in long-lasting Graves disease. For the study at large: Graves' cases, newly diagnosed, had used antithyroid drugs under 3 months. Whole-study findings and limits: Persistent Graves' disease cases displayed lower TCR diversity than newly diagnosed ones. TRBV28, TRBJ1-2 and TRBJ2-5 were segments that persistent disease favored.

The CDR3 is 16 residues long. CDR1 and CDR2 from the germline V gene are LNHDA and SQIVND (reference sequence). V shed 5 bases, J shed 1 base, and the junction held 8 bases outside the gene matches. The authors built TCR beta libraries using iRepertoire HTBI primers and Arm-PCR of CDR3 regions. In TCRdb, the multiplex PCR reads were re-called with MiXCR into one record per CDR3 protein. The sample records about 400,000 distinct CDR3 sequences, about 15% being singletons. This clonotype came up a few times. Its antigen is not identified. As to time point: newly diagnosed GD, antithyroid drugs for less than 3 months. Construction of the TCR library relied on RNA isolated from PBMCs. These same data were also listed under a study on T cells in Graves' hyperthyroidism and ophthalmopathy. That source adds: In simple terms, a model built on 13 V-J features told ophthalmopathy apart from stable hyperthyroidism.

This sequence originates from a woman aged 35 to 49 with Graves disease. The rearrangement links TRBV19 to TRBJ2-3, with 8 bases identical to TRBD1. The sample here was peripheral blood mononuclear cells (PBMCs), taken at new diagnosis, from a patient treated with antithyroid drugs. The CDR3 sequence: CASSSPGTGGTDTQYF. The CDR3 DNA is TGTGCCAGTAGTTCCCCAGGGACAGGAGGCACAGATACGCAGTATTTT.